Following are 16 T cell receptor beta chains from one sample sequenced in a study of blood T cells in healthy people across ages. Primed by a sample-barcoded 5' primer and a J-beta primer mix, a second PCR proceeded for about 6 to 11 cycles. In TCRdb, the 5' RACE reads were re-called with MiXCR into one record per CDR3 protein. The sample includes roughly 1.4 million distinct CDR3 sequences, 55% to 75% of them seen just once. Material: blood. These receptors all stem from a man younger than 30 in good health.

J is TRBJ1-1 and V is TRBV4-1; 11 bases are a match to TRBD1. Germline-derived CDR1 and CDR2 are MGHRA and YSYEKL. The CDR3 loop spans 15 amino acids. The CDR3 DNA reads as TGCGCAGGCAGCACTGGACAGGGGGCTGGTACTGAAGCTTTCTTT. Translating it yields CAGSTGQGAGTEAFF.

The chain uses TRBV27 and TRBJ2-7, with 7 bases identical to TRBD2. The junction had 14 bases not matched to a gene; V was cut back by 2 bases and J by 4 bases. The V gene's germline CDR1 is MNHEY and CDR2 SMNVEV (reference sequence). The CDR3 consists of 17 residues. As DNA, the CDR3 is TGTGCCAGCAGTTTAATCAGGGCTAGCGGAAGTGGATACGAGCAGTACTTC. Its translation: CASSLIRASGSGYEQYF.

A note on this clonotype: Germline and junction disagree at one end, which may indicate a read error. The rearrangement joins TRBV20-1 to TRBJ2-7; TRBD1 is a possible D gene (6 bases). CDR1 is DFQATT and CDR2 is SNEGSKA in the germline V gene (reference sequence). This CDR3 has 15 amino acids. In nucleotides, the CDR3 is TGCAGTGCTGATAAGGGGGTCGGCGTTGTGTACGAGCGGTACTTC. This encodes CSADKGVGVVYERYF.

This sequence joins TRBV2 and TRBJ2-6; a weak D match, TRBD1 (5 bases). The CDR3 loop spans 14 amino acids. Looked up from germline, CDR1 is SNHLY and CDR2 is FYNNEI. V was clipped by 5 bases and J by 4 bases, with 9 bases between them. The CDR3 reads CASSHGAGANVLTF. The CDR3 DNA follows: TGTGCCAGCAGTCATGGGGCGGGGGCCAACGTCCTGACTTTC.

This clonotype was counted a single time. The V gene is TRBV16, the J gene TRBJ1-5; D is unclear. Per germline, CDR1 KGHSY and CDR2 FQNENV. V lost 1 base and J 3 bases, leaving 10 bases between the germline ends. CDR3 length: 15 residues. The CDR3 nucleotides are TGTGCCAGCAGCCAATTAGGGCAGGCCAATCAGCCCCAGCATTTT. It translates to CASSQLGQANQPQHF.

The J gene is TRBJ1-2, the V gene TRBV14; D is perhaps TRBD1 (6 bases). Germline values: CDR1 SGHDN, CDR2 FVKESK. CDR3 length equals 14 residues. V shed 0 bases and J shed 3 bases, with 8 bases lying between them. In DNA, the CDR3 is TGTGCCAGCAGCCAAGAGGGGGGGCACTATGGCTACACCTTC. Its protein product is CASSQEGGHYGYTF.

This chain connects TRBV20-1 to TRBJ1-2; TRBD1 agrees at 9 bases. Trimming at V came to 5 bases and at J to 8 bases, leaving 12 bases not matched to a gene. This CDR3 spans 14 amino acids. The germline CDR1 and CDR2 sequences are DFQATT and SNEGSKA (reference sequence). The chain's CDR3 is CSAGGDRAVRGYTF. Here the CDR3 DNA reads TGCAGTGCTGGCGGGGACAGGGCGGTTAGAGGCTACACCTTC.

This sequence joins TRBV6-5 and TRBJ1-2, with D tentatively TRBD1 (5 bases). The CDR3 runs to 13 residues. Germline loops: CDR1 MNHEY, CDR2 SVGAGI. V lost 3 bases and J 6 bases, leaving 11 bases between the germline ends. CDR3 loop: CASSYGGNDGYTF. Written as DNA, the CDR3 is TGTGCCAGCAGTTATGGGGGAAACGATGGCTACACCTTC.

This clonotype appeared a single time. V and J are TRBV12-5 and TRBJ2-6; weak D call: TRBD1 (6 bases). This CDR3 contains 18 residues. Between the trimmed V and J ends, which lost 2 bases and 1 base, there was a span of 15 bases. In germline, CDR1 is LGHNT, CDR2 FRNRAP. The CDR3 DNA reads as TGTGCTAGTGGTTTGTTCGGGACACCACCATCTGGGGCCAACGTCCTGACTTTC. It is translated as CASGLFGTPPSGANVLTF.

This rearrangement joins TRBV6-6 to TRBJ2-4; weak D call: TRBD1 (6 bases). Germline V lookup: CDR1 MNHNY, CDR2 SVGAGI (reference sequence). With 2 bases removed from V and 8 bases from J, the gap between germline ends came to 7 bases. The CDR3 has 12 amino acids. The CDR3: CASSYAGDIQYF. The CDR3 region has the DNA TGTGCCAGCAGTTACGCAGGGGACATTCAGTACTTC.

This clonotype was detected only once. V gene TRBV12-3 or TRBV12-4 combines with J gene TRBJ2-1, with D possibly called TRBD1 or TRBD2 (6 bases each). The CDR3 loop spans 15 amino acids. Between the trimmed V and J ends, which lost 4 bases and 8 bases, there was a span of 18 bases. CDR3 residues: CASSYGGRIRDEQFF. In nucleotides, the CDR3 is TGTGCCAGCAGTTATGGGGGGCGTATTAGGGATGAGCAGTTCTTC.

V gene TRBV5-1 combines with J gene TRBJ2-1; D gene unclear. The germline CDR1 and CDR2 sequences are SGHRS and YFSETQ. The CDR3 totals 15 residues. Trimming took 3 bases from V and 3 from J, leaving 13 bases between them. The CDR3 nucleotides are TGCGCCAGCAGCTATAAAGATGCCGGCTACAATGAGCAGTTCTTC. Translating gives CASSYKDAGYNEQFF.

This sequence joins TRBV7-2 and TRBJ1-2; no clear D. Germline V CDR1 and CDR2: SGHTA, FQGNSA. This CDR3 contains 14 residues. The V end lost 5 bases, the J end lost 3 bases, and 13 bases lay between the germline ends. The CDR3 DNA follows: TGTGCCAGCAGCCTACCTGGCAGAGACTATGGCTACACCTTC. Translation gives CASSLPGRDYGYTF.

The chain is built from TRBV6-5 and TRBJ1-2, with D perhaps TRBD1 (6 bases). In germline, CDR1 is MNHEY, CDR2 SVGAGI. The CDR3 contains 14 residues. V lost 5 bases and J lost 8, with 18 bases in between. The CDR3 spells CASSRDTYSMGYTF. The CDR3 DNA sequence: TGTGCCAGCAGTCGGGACACTTATTCTATGGGCTACACCTTC.

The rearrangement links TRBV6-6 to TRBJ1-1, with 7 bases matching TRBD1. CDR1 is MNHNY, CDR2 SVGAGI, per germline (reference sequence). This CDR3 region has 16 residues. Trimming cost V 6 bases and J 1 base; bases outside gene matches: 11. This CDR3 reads CASRIRDRVKNTEAFF. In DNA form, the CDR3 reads TGTGCCAGCAGGATACGGGACAGAGTTAAGAACACTGAAGCTTTCTTT.

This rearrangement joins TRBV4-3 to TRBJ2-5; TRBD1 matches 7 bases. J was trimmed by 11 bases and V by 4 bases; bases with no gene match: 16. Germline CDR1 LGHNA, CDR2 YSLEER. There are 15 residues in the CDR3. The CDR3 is CASSLRDSPLQEQYF. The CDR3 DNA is TGCGCCAGCAGCCTCCGGGACAGCCCACTACAGGAGCAGTACTTC.